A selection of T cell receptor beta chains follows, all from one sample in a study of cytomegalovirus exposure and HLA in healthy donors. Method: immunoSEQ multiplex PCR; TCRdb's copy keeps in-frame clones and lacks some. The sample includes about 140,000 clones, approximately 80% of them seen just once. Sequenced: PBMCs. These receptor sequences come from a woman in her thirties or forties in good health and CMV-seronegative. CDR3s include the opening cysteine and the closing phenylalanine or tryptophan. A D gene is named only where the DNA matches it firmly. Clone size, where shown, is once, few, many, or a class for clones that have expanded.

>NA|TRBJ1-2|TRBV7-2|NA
CASSFLGIGGYTF
TGTGCCAGCAGCTTCCTTGGTATCGGGGGCTACACCTTC
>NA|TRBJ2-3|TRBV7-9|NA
CASSLGLRQGFWDTQYF
TGTGCCAGCAGCTTAGGTTTACGGCAGGGGTTTTGGGATACGCAGTATTTT
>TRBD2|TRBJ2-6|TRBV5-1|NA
CASSLARAGGTGANVLTF
TGCGCCAGCAGCTTGGCCAGGGCGGGGGGCACTGGGGCCAACGTCCTGACTTTC
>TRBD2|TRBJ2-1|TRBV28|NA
CASSSHAGGQGQTPNEQFF
TGTGCCAGCAGTTCGCACGCGGGGGGCCAAGGCCAAACACCCAATGAGCAGTTCTTC
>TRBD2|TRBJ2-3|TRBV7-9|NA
CASQRGSTDTQYF
TGTGCCAGCCAGCGGGGGAGCACAGATACGCAGTATTTT
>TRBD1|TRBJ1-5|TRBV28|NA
CASSPGTGLQPQHF
TGTGCCAGCAGTCCCGGGACAGGGCTTCAGCCCCAGCATTTT
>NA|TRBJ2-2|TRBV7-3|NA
CASKDSANTGELFF
TGTGCCAGCAAGGACAGCGCGAACACCGGGGAGCTGTTTTTT
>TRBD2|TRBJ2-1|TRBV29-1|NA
CSVGRRLAEDNEQFF
TGCAGCGTTGGAAGGAGACTAGCGGAAGACAATGAGCAGTTCTTC
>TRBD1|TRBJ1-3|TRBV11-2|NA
CASSSPFRQGPGNTIYF
TGTGCCAGCAGCTCTCCTTTTAGACAGGGACCTGGAAACACCATATATTTT
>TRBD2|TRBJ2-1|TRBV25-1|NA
CASGGGWGKQFF
TGTGCCAGCGGGGGGGGGTGGGGTAAGCAGTTCTTC
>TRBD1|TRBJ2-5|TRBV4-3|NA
CASSQETGPGETQYF
TGCGCCAGCAGCCAAGAGACAGGGCCAGGGGAGACCCAGTACTTC
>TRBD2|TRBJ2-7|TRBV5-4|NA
CASSLLTSGVSYEQYF
TGTGCCAGTAGCTTACTCACTAGCGGGGTCTCCTACGAGCAGTACTTC
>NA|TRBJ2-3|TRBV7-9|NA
CASSFSSATDTQYF
TGTGCCAGCAGCTTTTCTAGCGCCACAGATACGCAGTATTTT
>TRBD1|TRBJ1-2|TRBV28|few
CASSSETGVRGYTF
TGTGCCAGCAGTTCGGAGACAGGGGTGCGGGGCTACACCTTC
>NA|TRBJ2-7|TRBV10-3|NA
CAISVSVAGSYEQYF
TGTGCCATCAGTGTTAGTGTGGCAGGGTCCTACGAGCAGTACTTC
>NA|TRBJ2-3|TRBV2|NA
CASRAQGGTDTQYF
TGTGCCAGCAGGGCACAGGGAGGCACAGATACGCAGTATTTT
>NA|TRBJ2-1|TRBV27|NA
CASSFSLYNEQFF
TGTGCCAGCAGTTTTAGCCTTTACAATGAGCAGTTCTTC
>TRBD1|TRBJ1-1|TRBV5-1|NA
CASTDRVGIREAFF
TGCGCCAGCACAGACAGGGTGGGGATTCGTGAAGCTTTCTTT
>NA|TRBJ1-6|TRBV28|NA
CASRPGFANSPLHF
TGTGCCAGCAGACCCGGGTTTGCGAATTCACCCCTCCACTTT
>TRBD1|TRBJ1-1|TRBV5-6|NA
CASSFGTGWEDTEAFF
TGTGCCAGCAGCTTCGGGACAGGGTGGGAGGACACTGAAGCTTTCTTT
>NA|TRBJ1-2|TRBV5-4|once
CASSGSRVFDYGYTF
TGTGCCAGCAGCGGCTCCAGGGTTTTCGACTATGGCTACACCTTC
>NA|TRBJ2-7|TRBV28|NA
CASSWGDGMIEQYF
TGTGCCAGCAGTTGGGGGGACGGTATGATCGAGCAGTACTTC
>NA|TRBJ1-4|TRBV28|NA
CASSYTAVNEKLFF
TGTGCCAGCAGCTATACCGCCGTTAATGAAAAACTGTTTTTT
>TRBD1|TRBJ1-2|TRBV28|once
CASSPDRGSLHGYTF
TGTGCCAGCAGTCCGGACAGGGGGTCCTTACATGGCTACACCTTC
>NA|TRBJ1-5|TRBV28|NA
CASSRHGGYNQPQHF
TGTGCCAGCAGTAGACATGGCGGGTACAATCAGCCCCAGCATTTT
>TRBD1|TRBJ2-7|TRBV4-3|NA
CASSQWTGTGDEQYF
TGCGCCAGCAGCCAATGGACCGGGACAGGAGATGAGCAGTACTTC
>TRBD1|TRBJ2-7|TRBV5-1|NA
CASSLVDRAYEQYF
TGCGCCAGCAGCTTGGTGGACAGGGCCTACGAGCAGTACTTC
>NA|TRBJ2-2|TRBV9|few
CASSVTDTGELFF
TGTGCCAGCAGCGTTACGGACACCGGGGAGCTGTTTTTT
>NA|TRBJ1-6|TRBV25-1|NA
CASSETTGSHSPLHF
TGTGCCAGCAGTGAAACTACAGGGAGCCATTCACCCCTCCACTTT
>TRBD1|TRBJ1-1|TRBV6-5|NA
CATRRVTGITEAFF
TGTGCCACCCGACGGGTGACAGGGATCACTGAAGCTTTCTTT
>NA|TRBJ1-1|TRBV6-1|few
CASSARMGGQPNTEAFF
TGTGCCAGCAGTGCCAGGATGGGAGGACAACCGAACACTGAAGCTTTCTTT
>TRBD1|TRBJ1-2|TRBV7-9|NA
CASSLATGGGGYTF
TGTGCCAGCAGCTTAGCCACAGGGGGAGGCGGCTACACCTTC
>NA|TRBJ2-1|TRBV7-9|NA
CASSLVGGSYNEQFF
TGTGCCAGCAGCTTAGTTGGGGGGTCCTACAATGAGCAGTTCTTC
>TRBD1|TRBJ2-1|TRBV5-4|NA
CASSLGDRTSNEQFF
TGTGCCAGCAGCTTAGGGGACAGGACATCGAATGAGCAGTTCTTC
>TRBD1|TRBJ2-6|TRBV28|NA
CASSLLGTAAGANGLTF
TGTGCCAGCAGTTTATTAGGGACAGCTGCCGGGGCCAACGGCCTGACTTTC
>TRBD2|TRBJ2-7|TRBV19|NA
CASSPGLASYEQYF
TGTGCCAGTAGTCCCGGACTAGCGAGCTACGAGCAGTACTTC
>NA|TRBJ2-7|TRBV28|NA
CASSTTGYESSYEQYF
TGTGCCAGCAGCACTACAGGGTACGAGAGCTCCTACGAGCAGTACTTC
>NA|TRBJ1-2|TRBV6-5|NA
CASSYRANYGYTF
TGTGCCAGCAGTTACAGAGCTAACTATGGCTACACCTTC
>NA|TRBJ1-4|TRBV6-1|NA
CASSGRRLPATNEKLFF
TGTGCCAGCAGTGGGAGACGGCTACCTGCAACTAATGAAAAACTGTTTTTT
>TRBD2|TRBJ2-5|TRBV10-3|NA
CAISDLDRTSQETQYF
TGTGCCATCAGTGACTTGGATCGGACTAGTCAGGAGACCCAGTACTTC
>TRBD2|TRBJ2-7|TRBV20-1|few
CSAPRGGRLYF
TGCAGTGCTCCGCGGGGGGGGCGGCTGTACTTC
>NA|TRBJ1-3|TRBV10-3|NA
CAISESFSSGNTIYF
TGTGCCATCAGTGAGTCGTTCTCTTCTGGAAACACCATATATTTT
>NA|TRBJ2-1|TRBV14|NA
CASSQDQRVEQFF
TGTGCCAGCAGCCAAGATCAACGGGTCGAGCAGTTCTTC
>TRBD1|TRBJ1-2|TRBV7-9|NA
CASSLTTGNYGYTF
TGTGCCAGCAGCTTAACGACAGGGAACTATGGCTACACCTTC
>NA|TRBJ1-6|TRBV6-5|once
CASRRPGGGYSPLHF
TGTGCCAGCAGGCGCCCCGGGGGGGGATATTCACCCCTCCACTTT
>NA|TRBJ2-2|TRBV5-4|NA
CASMAERNTGELFF
TGTGCCAGCATGGCAGAACGGAACACCGGGGAGCTGTTTTTT
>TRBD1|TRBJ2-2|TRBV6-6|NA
CASRGTGDTGELFF
TGTGCCAGCAGGGGGACAGGGGACACCGGGGAGCTGTTTTTT
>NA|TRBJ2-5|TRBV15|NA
CATSRDRLGNTQYF
TGTGCCACCAGCAGAGATCGGCTCGGGAATACCCAGTACTTC
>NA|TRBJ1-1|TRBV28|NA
CASSPHFNTEAFF
TGTGCCAGCAGTCCTCACTTTAACACTGAAGCTTTCTTT
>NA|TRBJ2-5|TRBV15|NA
CATRRGNQETQYF
TGTGCCACCAGGAGGGGGAACCAAGAGACCCAGTACTTC